Following are 14 T cell receptor beta chains from one sample sequenced in a study of OX40 agonist ivuxolimab in advanced cancers. TCRdb's table, derived via immunoSEQ multiplex PCR, lists solely in-frame clones and lacks some. Counted here are about 80,000 clones, 90% to 95% occurring once; the ten biggest clones make up around 4.8%. The starting material was CD4+ or CD8+ T cells sorted from blood, obtained in a trial of the OX40 agonist ivuxolimab. The receptors originated from an adult with an advanced solid tumor such as melanoma, head and neck, liver or kidney cancer.

V usage is TRBV18 and J usage is TRBJ1-1; D might be TRBD1 (5 bases). The CDR3 contains 13 residues. Germline V gives CDR1 KGHSH, CDR2 LQKENI. V was shortened by 4 bases and J by 1 base, with 7 bases between the two germline ends. The CDR3 spells CASSLDKNTEAFF. The CDR3 DNA reads TGTGCCAGCTCACTGGACAAGAACACTGAAGCTTTCTTT.

In this sample, this clone turned up once. The chain is built from TRBV7-3 and TRBJ2-6; 11 nucleotides line up with TRBD1. Germline assignment: CDR1 SGHTA and CDR2 FQGTGA. With 2 bases clipped from V and 0 bases from J, the junction kept 3 bases outside the gene matches. The CDR3 spans 18 residues. The CDR3 DNA sequence: TGTGCCAGCAGCTTAGGGACAGGGGGTAACTCTGGGGCCAACGTCCTGACTTTC. This sequence encodes CASSLGTGGNSGANVLTF. Looking up the rest from reference TRBV7-3 and TRBJ2-6 gives the full variable domain: GAGVSQTPSNKVTEKGKYVELRCDPISGHTALYWYRQSLGQGPEFLIYFQGTGAADDSGLPNDRFFAVRPEGSVSTLKIQRTERGDSAVYLCASSLGTGGNSGANVLTFGAGSRLTVL.

V is TRBV7-2 and J is TRBJ2-7; the D is unclear. The length of the CDR3 is 13 residues. The ends were cut back, 1 base at V and 4 bases at J, with 8 bases in the middle. Germline CDR1 and CDR2: SGHTA and FQGNSA. CDR3 sequence: CASSLGSLYEQYF. CDR3 nucleotides: TGTGCCAGCAGCTTAGGGTCCCTGTACGAGCAGTACTTC.

The V call is TRBV5-1, the J call TRBJ2-7; D is unclear. This CDR3 is built from 16 residues. Germline V lookup: CDR1 SGHRS, CDR2 YFSETQ. Trimming stripped 4 bases from V and 0 bases from J, with 17 bases between. The DNA for the CDR3 is TGCGCCAGCAGCAGAAGTACCCCCCCGGGCTCCTACGAGCAGTACTTC. Its protein product is CASSRSTPPGSYEQYF.

The V and J genes are TRBV28 and TRBJ1-2; D ambiguous. V was clipped by 6 bases and J by 4 bases, with 12 bases between them. Germline lookup yields CDR1 MDHEN and CDR2 SYDVKM. The CDR3 runs to 13 residues. CDR3 in amino acids: CASSPRRGYGYTF. CDR3 coding DNA: TGTGCCAGCAGCCCCCGGAGAGGCTATGGCTACACCTTC.

J is TRBJ2-2 and V is TRBV6-6; a possible D gene is TRBD1 (5 bases). CDR1 MNHNY and CDR2 SVGAGI come from the germline V gene (reference sequence). Trimming removed 6 bases at V and 7 bases at J, with 12 bases between. The CDR3 covers 13 residues. The CDR3 nucleotides are TGTGCCAGCAGGGATCAGGGCCACGGGGAGCTGTTTTTT. This sequence encodes CASRDQGHGELFF.

The V gene is TRBV4-3, the J gene TRBJ2-2; 8 positions match TRBD2. CDR1 is LGHNA and CDR2 is YSLEER in the germline V gene. This CDR3 comprises 16 residues. V was pared by 5 bases and J by 5 bases, with 10 bases of the junction left unmatched. Written as DNA, the CDR3 is TGCGCCAGCAGCAAACAAGCGGGAGTGAGGACCGGGGAGCTGTTTTTT. This codes for CASSKQAGVRTGELFF.

The rearrangement links TRBV10-3 to TRBJ2-3; a possible D gene is TRBD1 (6 bases). The CDR3 runs to 14 residues. The ends were cut back, 6 bases at V and 4 bases at J, with 14 bases in the middle. Germline assignment: CDR1 ENHRY and CDR2 SYGVKD. CDR3 sequence reads: CAIRDHRDSDTQYF. The CDR3 DNA is TGTGCCATCAGAGACCACAGGGATTCAGATACGCAGTATTTT.

The V call is TRBV14, the J call TRBJ2-1; TRBD2 aligns across 12 bases. This CDR3 is 17 amino acids long. The germline gives CDR1 SGHDN, CDR2 FVKESK. The junction had 8 bases not matched to a gene; V was cut back by 2 bases and J by 6 bases. Written as DNA, the CDR3 is TGTGCCAGCAGCCAACTAGCGGGAGGGCCTCGGACCAATGAGCAGTTCTTC. Translated: CASSQLAGGPRTNEQFF.

The V and J genes are TRBV7-2 and TRBJ1-5; 11 positions match TRBD1. V trimming: 1 base; J trimming: 6 bases; junction bases outside the gene matches: 2. Germline-derived CDR1 and CDR2 are SGHTA and FQGNSA. The CDR3 totals 15 residues. In DNA, the CDR3 is TGTGCCAGCAGCTTAGGGACAGGGGGCCTTCAGCCCCAGCATTTT. It is translated as CASSLGTGGLQPQHF.

The chain couples TRBV2 to TRBJ2-1, with 9 bases aligning to TRBD1. After removal of 6 bases from V and 7 bases from J, the junction contained 7 bases not matched to a gene. There are 14 residues in the CDR3. The germline gives CDR1 SNHLY, CDR2 FYNNEI. CDR3 DNA: TGTGCCAGCAGCCCTTTGGACAGGGGAAATGAGCAGTTCTTC. It translates to CASSPLDRGNEQFF.

This rearrangement joins TRBV6-6 to TRBJ2-3; 8 positions agree with TRBD2. This CDR3 is 16 amino acids long. The germline V gene has CDR1 MNHNY and CDR2 SVGAGI (reference sequence). V was pared by 7 bases and J by 0 bases, with 9 bases of the junction left unmatched. The CDR3 loop reads CASNQREPASTDTQYF. CDR3 nucleotide sequence: TGTGCCAGCAACCAGCGGGAGCCCGCTAGCACAGATACGCAGTATTTT.

This chain links TRBV10-3 with TRBJ1-1, with D possibly being TRBD1 (6 bases). The V gene lost 2 bases and the J gene lost 5 bases, with 18 bases spanning the gap. Germline CDR1 reads ENHRY; CDR2 reads SYGVKD. The length of the CDR3 is 16 residues. CDR3 protein: CAISEPRGGAWTEAFF. CDR3 bases: TGTGCCATCAGTGAGCCCCGTGGGGGGGCATGGACTGAAGCTTTCTTT.

This chain uses TRBV7-9 with TRBJ2-3; 7 positions agree with TRBD2. V dropped 8 bases and J dropped 1; count of bases not matched to a gene: 0. Germline V CDR1 and CDR2: SEHNR, FQNEAQ (reference sequence). The CDR3 sequence is 12 residues long. CDR3 sequence (DNA): TGTGCCAGCGCGGGAGGCACAGATACGCAGTATTTT. This encodes CASAGGTDTQYF.